Listed below are T cell receptor beta chains from one sample, sequenced in a study of identifying expanded T cells in peripheral blood. The method was immunoSEQ multiplex PCR; TCRdb's version includes in-frame clones alone and lacks a portion of them. The table has about 78,000 clones, around four fifths seen once. Sequencing used blood. These receptors all come from a person aged 18 to 70 in good health. Each CDR3 is given with its conserved first and last residue. A D gene is named only where the DNA matches it firmly. Clone size is given for some rows only: seen once, a few or many times, or a class if the clone is expanded.

TRBV28	TRBJ2-5	TRBD2	-	TGTGCCAGCAGTTATCTAGCGGGAGGTCAAGAGACCCAGTACTTC	CASSYLAGGQETQYF
TRBV4-2	TRBJ2-2	-	-	TGTGCCAGCAGCCAGTCTCCGGGGGAAGGGGGCTTCGGGGAGCTGTTTTTT	CASSQSPGEGGFGELFF
TRBV4-3	TRBJ2-3	TRBD1	-	TGCGCCAGCAGCCAAGAAGGACAGGGAAGCACAGATACGCAGTATTTT	CASSQEGQGSTDTQYF
TRBV9	TRBJ1-1	TRBD1	-	TGTGCCAGCAGCGTAGCCCCCACAGGGGGCTCTGATGAAGCTTTCTTT	CASSVAPTGGSDEAFF
TRBV28	TRBJ1-1	-	few	TGTGCCAGCAGTTTTGACACTGAAGCTTTCTTT	CASSFDTEAFF
TRBV10-3	TRBJ1-3	-	-	TGTGCCATCAGCGGACAGATCTCTGGAAACACCATATATTTT	CAISGQISGNTIYF
TRBV7-3	TRBJ2-1	TRBD2	-	TGTGCCAGCAGCTCCTTTCCGGGAGGTGGCTACAATGAGCAGTTCTTC	CASSSFPGGGYNEQFF
TRBV30	TRBJ1-4	TRBD1	-	TGTGCCTGGAGTGGGCCAGGCAGGGGGGTCCGAACTAATGAAAAACTGTTTTTT	CAWSGPGRGVRTNEKLFF
TRBV6-1	TRBJ1-1	TRBD1	-	TGTGCCAGCAGTGAATTGGACAGGGGGAACGCTGCTTTCTTT	CASSELDRGNAAFF
TRBV14	TRBJ1-4	-	-	TGTGCCAGCAGCCAAGTAGGCGGGACTAATGAAAAACTGTTTTTT	CASSQVGGTNEKLFF
TRBV19	TRBJ2-2	-	-	TGTGCCAGTAGTGGGAGTAGCGGTATTGGGAGAACCGGGGAGCTGTTTTTT	CASSGSSGIGRTGELFF
TRBV27	TRBJ2-7	-	-	TGTGCCAGCAGAGGCCCCTACGAGCAGTACTTC	CASRGPYEQYF
TRBV9	TRBJ2-6	-	-	TGTGCCAGCAGCGTAGTGGCAGAGGCCAACGTCCTGACTTTC	CASSVVAEANVLTF
TRBV29-1	TRBJ2-7	-	-	TGCAGCGCCGGGGCGGACTACGAGCAGTACTTC	CSAGADYEQYF
TRBV5-1	TRBJ1-1	-	-	TGCGCCAGCACCCCCAGAGGGGGTTCGGCTGAAGCTTTCTTT	CASTPRGGSAEAFF
TRBV6-5	TRBJ1-2	-	-	TGTGCCAGCAGCTCATTTGGCAGGGTGGATGGCTACACCTTC	CASSSFGRVDGYTF
TRBV18	TRBJ2-3	TRBD1	few	TGTGCCAGCCTGACAGGGGGCGATACGCAGTATTTT	CASLTGGDTQYF
TRBV11-1	TRBJ1-1	-	-	TGTGCCAGCAGCTTAGGGCCTGAAGCTTTCTTT	CASSLGPEAFF
TRBV7-7	TRBJ2-3	TRBD1	-	TGTGCTAGCAGCGAGGGGCCGACAGGGACGGCAGATACGCAGTATTTT	CASSEGPTGTADTQYF
TRBV5-1	TRBJ1-1	TRBD1	-	TGCGCCAGCAGCTCCTCGCAGGGGGCTAACACTGAAGCTTTCTTT	CASSSSQGANTEAFF
TRBV13	TRBJ2-1	-	-	TGTGCCAGCAGCCCCGGGATAGCGGTCTACAATGAGCAGTTCTTC	CASSPGIAVYNEQFF
TRBV28	TRBJ2-1	-	-	TGTGCCACCCTACTGAGTACCCACAATGAGCAGTTCTTC	CATLLSTHNEQFF
TRBV4-2	TRBJ1-4	TRBD1	once	TGTGCCAGCAGCCAAGACCCCGGACAGGGGTTCGCGGGTGGCGAAAAACTGTTTTTT	CASSQDPGQGFAGGEKLFF
TRBV29-1	TRBJ2-7	-	few	TGCAGCGTCTCGGGAGCCGGCGAGCAGTACTTC	CSVSGAGEQYF
TRBV19	TRBJ2-1	-	-	TGTGCCAGTAGTATGGGGGGCCAATACAATGAGCAGTTCTTC	CASSMGGQYNEQFF
TRBV6-6	TRBJ2-7	TRBD1	-	TGTGCCAGCAGCTCGACAGGGCAGCCCTACGAGCAGTACTTC	CASSSTGQPYEQYF
TRBV10-3	TRBJ2-3	-	-	TGTGCCATCAGTGAGTCGATGAGCTTCACAGATACGCAGTATTTT	CAISESMSFTDTQYF
TRBV10-3	TRBJ2-5	-	-	TGTGCCATCAGTGAGTCAGGAGGGCGAACCCCAGAGACCCAGTACTTC	CAISESGGRTPETQYF
TRBV15	TRBJ1-1	-	-	TGTGCCACCAGTCTGACAGGAGGCACTGAAGCTTTCTTT	CATSLTGGTEAFF
TRBV2	TRBJ2-7	-	-	TGTGCCAGCATGGGACCCAATTCCCCCTACGAGCAGTACTTC	CASMGPNSPYEQYF
TRBV4-2	TRBJ1-1	-	-	TGTGCCAGCAGCCAAGAAACAGGGATGAACACTGAAGCTTTCTTT	CASSQETGMNTEAFF
TRBV7-2	TRBJ2-1	-	few	TGTGCCAGCAGCAAGGGACCCCCCGTCTATGAGCAGTTCTTC	CASSKGPPVYEQFF
TRBV5-1	TRBJ2-2	-	-	TGCGCCACCAGCCTGGGGGCAGGTGGGACCGGGGAGCTGTTTTTT	CATSLGAGGTGELFF
TRBV14	TRBJ2-7	-	-	TGTGCCAGCAGCCAAGACGGACAGTCTTACGAGCAGTACTTC	CASSQDGQSYEQYF
TRBV7-6	TRBJ2-7	TRBD1	-	TGTGCCAGCAGCTTCGACAGGGGCTCCTACGAGCAGTACTTC	CASSFDRGSYEQYF
TRBV11-2	TRBJ2-7	TRBD2	-	TGTGCCAGCAGCTCCTCTAGCGGGAGGGCGAGAGAGCAGTACTTC	CASSSSSGRAREQYF
TRBV7-2	TRBJ1-2	-	-	TGTGCCAGCAGCTTATTGGGGGTATCTAACTATGGCTACACCTTC	CASSLLGVSNYGYTF
TRBV18	TRBJ1-3	-	-	TGTGCCAGCTCACCACCGTCAGGGCGGATTGGAAACACCATATATTTT	CASSPPSGRIGNTIYF
TRBV11-2	TRBJ2-1	TRBD2	-	TGTGCCAGCAGCCCTCTAGCGGGAGGGGATGTCGAGCAGTTCTTC	CASSPLAGGDVEQFF
TRBV5-1	TRBJ2-7	TRBD1	once	TGTGCCAGCAGCTTCTACGGGACAGGGGGAGAATACGAGCAGTACTTC	CASSFYGTGGEYEQYF
TRBV29-1	TRBJ2-7	-	-	TGCAGCAAATGGACAGACTCCTACGAGCAGTACTTC	CSKWTDSYEQYF
TRBV7-2	TRBJ2-7	-	few	TGTGCCAGCAGCCCCTCTGGCTATGGGTACGAGCAGTACTTC	CASSPSGYGYEQYF
TRBV7-2	TRBJ2-1	-	-	TGTGCCAGCAGCTTAGCAAGGGGAGGTGAGCAGTTCTTC	CASSLARGGEQFF
TRBV30	TRBJ1-1	-	-	TGTGCCTGGAGTACGGACAGGAACACTGAAGCTTTCTTT	CAWSTDRNTEAFF
TRBV1	TRBJ2-2	-	-	TGCACCAGCAGCCAAGCCGGGGAGCTGTTTTTT	CTSSQAGELFF
TRBV6-5	TRBJ2-3	-	-	TGTGCCAGCAGTTACGATTCCCTGACCACAGATACGCAGTATTTT	CASSYDSLTTDTQYF
TRBV2	TRBJ1-1	TRBD1	-	TGTGCCAGCACCGTGCAGGGGGGGACTGAAGCTTTCTTT	CASTVQGGTEAFF
TRBV18	TRBJ2-7	-	-	TGTGCCAGCTCACCGGACAGTGACGAGCAGTACTTC	CASSPDSDEQYF
TRBV6-1	TRBJ1-1	-	-	TGTGCCAGCAGTGAGGGATTGGTCCTGGGAGCTTTCTTT	CASSEGLVLGAFF
TRBV11-3	TRBJ2-3	-	once	TGTGCCAGCAGCTTAATGGCGGCGGGGGATACGCAGTATTTT	CASSLMAAGDTQYF
TRBV4-3	TRBJ1-4	TRBD1	-	TGCGCCAGCAGCCGGTCCGGGACAGGCAATGAAAAACTGTTTTTT	CASSRSGTGNEKLFF